One and the same sample provided the 31 T cell receptor beta chains below, sequenced in a study of blood T cell repertoires in COVID-19 (TCRdb year 2020). The library relied on the immunoSEQ multiplex PCR assay. The source is immuneACCESS, and TCRdb retained only in-frame sequences with V and J called. Part of the clones is not carried over; for the studies checked, unresolved V genes explain less than half of this, and the remainder is unexplained. In this sample the table shows 65,000 to 95,000 clones, roughly 89% of which occur a single time. 6.5% to 9.5% of the sample lies in the top ten. Sequenced material: peripheral blood. The receptors shown here come from a man younger than 40 with acute or convalescent COVID-19.

This clone occurred a few times. The chain combines TRBV27 with TRBJ1-6, with D possibly matching TRBD1 (5 bases). There are 14 residues in the CDR3. V lost 5 bases, J lost 6 bases, and 11 bases lay in between. Germline lookup yields CDR1 MNHEY and CDR2 SMNVEV (reference sequence). In DNA form, the CDR3 reads TGTGCCAGCAGTCCCAGGGAATTTAATTCACCCCTCCACTTT. Its translation is CASSPREFNSPLHF.

The J gene is TRBJ1-1, the V gene TRBV6-2 or TRBV6-3, with D possibly matching TRBD1 (6 bases). CDR3 length equals 13 residues. Trimming removed 4 bases at V and 5 bases at J, with 11 bases between. Germline V gene lookup returns CDR1 MNHEY and CDR2 SVGEGT. The CDR3 sequence is CASSFQGRTEAFF. The CDR3 DNA follows: TGTGCCAGCAGTTTTCAGGGGAGAACTGAAGCTTTCTTT.

The chain recombines TRBV28 with TRBJ1-5; 7 bases line up with TRBD1. J gave up 4 bases and V 1 base, and 7 bases lay outside the gene matches. This CDR3 region has 16 residues. Germline V CDR1 and CDR2: MDHEN, SYDVKM. DNA of the CDR3: TGTGCCAGCAGTTTATTCGACAGGGCGGGAAATCAGCCCCAGCATTTT. Translation: CASSLFDRAGNQPQHF.

The rearrangement uses TRBV5-1 and TRBJ2-3; 8 nucleotides line up with TRBD2. Germline loops: CDR1 SGHRS, CDR2 YFSETQ. V lost 4 bases to trimming and J lost 4 bases; unmatched junction nucleotides: 8. The CDR3 sequence is 15 residues long. The CDR3 reads CASSPGLGRADTQYF. DNA for the CDR3: TGCGCCAGCAGCCCGGGACTAGGACGCGCAGATACGCAGTATTTT.

This clone was seen once. CDR3 amino acids: CASSSTRGGETQYF. CDR3 nucleotide sequence: TGTGCCAGCAGTTCGACTCGGGGTGGGGAGACCCAGTACTTC. The rearrangement joins TRBV28 to TRBJ2-5; D is perhaps TRBD2 (5 bases). CDR3 length: 14 residues. CDR1 is MDHEN, CDR2 SYDVKM, per germline. V was trimmed by 4 bases and J by 5 bases, leaving 14 bases between them.

This clone was detected only once. The chain joins TRBV14 to TRBJ2-3; D might be TRBD1 (6 bases). Trimming removed 5 bases at V and 0 bases at J, with 12 bases between. CDR3 length: 15 amino acids. Germline CDR1 SGHDN, CDR2 FVKESK. CDR3 nucleotide sequence: TGTGCCAGCAGCTTACAGGGCGGGAGCACAGATACGCAGTATTTT. Its protein is CASSLQGGSTDTQYF.

This clone was counted only a few times. CDR3 nucleotides: TGTGCCAGCACCAGGGCGGGAGAGGGCGGAAAGACCCAGTACTTC. It specifies CASTRAGEGGKTQYF. This chain uses TRBV27 with TRBJ2-5, with TRBD2 matching over 7 bases. The CDR3 runs 15 residues. CDR1 MNHEY and CDR2 SMNVEV come from the germline V gene (reference sequence). V lost 7 bases and J lost 6; bases outside the gene matches: 14.

The genes are TRBV6-4 and TRBJ1-3; D unclear. Trimming stripped 6 bases from V and 0 bases from J, with 15 bases between. CDR3 size: 16 residues. Looked up from germline, CDR1 is MRHNA and CDR2 is SNTAGT. The CDR3 here is CASRGGGCYSGNTIYF. The CDR3 nucleotides read TGTGCCAGCAGGGGAGGCGGCTGTTACTCTGGAAACACCATATATTTT.

This clone was detected only a few times. The chain uses TRBV28 and TRBJ1-5, with 7 bases fitting TRBD1. Trimming took 5 bases from V and 6 from J; bases not matched to a gene: 19. This CDR3 is 18 amino acids long. Germline loops: CDR1 MDHEN, CDR2 SYDVKM. The CDR3 protein is CASSTPGQTMGWGQPQHF. The CDR3 DNA reads as TGTGCCAGCAGTACTCCGGGACAGACGATGGGGTGGGGTCAGCCCCAGCATTTT.

This clone was counted a few times. The gene calls are TRBV25-1 and TRBJ2-1; a weak D match, TRBD1 (7 bases). V lost 5 bases, J lost 14 bases, and 19 bases lay in between. The CDR3 has 13 amino acids. Germline loops: CDR1 MGHDK, CDR2 SYGVNS. In DNA form, the CDR3 reads TGTGCCAGCAGTCCCCAGGGGGGACAGACGAAGTTCTTC. The encoded protein is CASSPQGGQTKFF.

The chain carries TRBV20-1 and TRBJ2-3; D uncertain. V was cut by 3 bases and J by 8 bases, with 9 bases left in between. The CDR3 has 11 residues. The germline CDR1 and CDR2 sequences are DFQATT and SNEGSKA (reference sequence). The CDR3 is CSASRHGTQYF. The CDR3 DNA reads as TGCAGTGCTAGCAGGCACGGTACGCAGTATTTT.

The gene calls are TRBV24-1 and TRBJ2-5; a weak D match, TRBD1 (6 bases). The CDR3 extends over 17 amino acids. Looked up from germline, CDR1 is KGHDR and CDR2 is SFDVKD. The ends were cut back, 3 bases at V and 2 bases at J, with 18 bases in the middle. The CDR3 bases are TGTGCCACCAGTGATCCGATGACATCGAGGGGGCAAGAGACCCAGTACTTC. Its translation: CATSDPMTSRGQETQYF.

V and J are TRBV20-1 and TRBJ2-1; 7 bases are shared with TRBD2. V lost 3 bases to trimming and J lost 7 bases; unmatched junction nucleotides: 15. Germline V CDR1 and CDR2: DFQATT, SNEGSKA (reference sequence). CDR3 length: 16 residues. CDR3: CSASFASGAGWNEQFF. The DNA of the CDR3 is TGCAGTGCTAGTTTTGCCTCGGGAGCGGGATGGAATGAGCAGTTCTTC.

The genes are TRBV28 and TRBJ2-2; 8 bases agree with TRBD2. CDR1 is MDHEN and CDR2 is SYDVKM in the germline V gene. The CDR3 runs 15 residues. Trimming cost V 5 bases and J 6 bases; bases outside gene matches: 8. CDR3 residues: CASSLRGGLAGELFF. CDR3 bases: TGTGCCAGCAGTCTCCGGGGGGGGCTGGCCGGGGAGCTGTTTTTT. The variable domain in full, completed from reference TRBV28 and TRBJ2-2, reads DVKVTQSSRYLVKRTGEKVFLECVQDMDHENMFWYRQDPGLGLRLIYFSYDVKMKEKGDIPEGYSVSREKKERFSLILESASTNQTSMYLCASSLRGGLAGELFFGEGSRLTVL.

V gene TRBV5-1 combines with J gene TRBJ1-1; D not resolved. Trimming took off 0 bases at V and 5 bases at J, with 14 bases between the two ends. This CDR3 comprises 15 residues. Germline V gives CDR1 SGHRS, CDR2 YFSETQ. CDR3 region: CASSLADGRDTEAFF. As DNA, the CDR3 is TGCGCCAGCAGCTTGGCCGATGGGAGGGATACTGAAGCTTTCTTT. Variable domain in full (rest from reference TRBV5-1 and TRBJ1-1): KAGVTQTPRYLIKTRGQQVTLSCSPISGHRSVSWYQQTPGQGLQFLFEYFSETQRNKGNFPGRFSGRQFSNSRSEMNVSTLELGDSALYLCASSLADGRDTEAFFGQGTRLTVV.

The chain has TRBV18 and TRBJ1-1; D remains unclear. From germline, CDR1 is KGHSH and CDR2 LQKENI. Trimming pared 6 bases from V and 1 base from J, leaving 12 bases between. The CDR3 runs 14 residues. The CDR3, as DNA: TGTGCCAGCTCCCTCGCGGGCGGGAACACTGAAGCTTTCTTT. Residues: CASSLAGGNTEAFF.

The chain is built from TRBV6-4 and TRBJ2-3; TRBD2 might be the D (5 bases). Germline V gene data show CDR1 as MRHNA and CDR2 as SNTAGT. V gave up 8 bases and J gave up 6 bases, with 18 bases separating them. The CDR3 is made up of 14 amino acids. The CDR3 sequence is CASSTSDVADTQYF. CDR3 in DNA: TGTGCCAGCTCCACTAGTGATGTGGCGGATACGCAGTATTTT.

V gene TRBV29-1 combines with J gene TRBJ1-3; the D gene is possibly TRBD1 (5 bases). V lost 5 bases to trimming and J lost 1 base, with 24 bases between them. Germline CDR1 reads SQVTM; CDR2 reads ANQGSEA. This CDR3 has 18 amino acids. The CDR3 is CSVHRPGRGGRSGNTIYF. In DNA form, the CDR3 reads TGCAGCGTTCATAGACCGGGTCGGGGGGGAAGGTCTGGAAACACCATATATTTT. Together with reference TRBV29-1 and TRBJ1-3, the CDR3 gives the full variable domain: SAVISQKPSRDICQRGTSLTIQCQVDSQVTMMFWYRQQPGQSLTLIATANQGSEATYESGFVIDKFPISRPNLTFSTLTVSNMSPEDSSIYLCSVHRPGRGGRSGNTIYFGEGSWLTVV.

The chain carries TRBV19 and TRBJ2-7; TRBD2 is a possible D gene (6 bases). This CDR3 has 14 amino acids. Per the germline V gene, CDR1 is LNHDA and CDR2 is SQIVND (reference sequence). Trimming took 3 bases from V and 3 from J, leaving 12 bases between them. The CDR3 region has the DNA TGTGCCAGTAGTATTAGCGGAACAGTCTACGAGCAGTACTTC. The encoded protein is CASSISGTVYEQYF.

This rearrangement joins TRBV14 to TRBJ2-1; unclear D gene. Germline V gene sequence: CDR1 SGHDN, CDR2 FVKESK. This CDR3 has 14 residues. Deletions cut 4 bases from V and 7 bases from J, with 14 bases between. The CDR3 sequence: CASSLVVARNEQFF. DNA of the CDR3: TGTGCCAGCAGCCTAGTAGTAGCTAGAAATGAGCAGTTCTTC.

The chain is built from TRBV7-8 and TRBJ1-1; D is perhaps TRBD1 (5 bases). V lost 4 bases to trimming and J lost 0 bases, with 21 bases between them. The CDR3 has 18 residues. Germline V lookup: CDR1 SGHVS, CDR2 FQNEAQ. The CDR3 region has the DNA TGTGCCAGCAGCTCCCCCCCCTACATCGGGGGTTTGAACACTGAAGCTTTCTTT. This codes for CASSSPPYIGGLNTEAFF.

This chain uses TRBV30 with TRBJ2-1, with D maybe TRBD1 (6 bases). V shed 0 bases and J shed 2 bases, with 11 bases lying between them. Germline V gene lookup returns CDR1 GTSNPN and CDR2 SVGIG (reference sequence). This CDR3 spans 15 amino acids. CDR3 in DNA: TGTGCCTGGAGTGTACGGAGGACAGCCTACAATGAGCAGTTCTTC. It yields the protein CAWSVRRTAYNEQFF.

The chain has TRBV4-1 and TRBJ2-1; D may be TRBD1 (5 bases). CDR1 and CDR2 from the germline V gene are MGHRA and YSYEKL. The CDR3 has 17 amino acids. Trimming pared 1 base from V and 3 bases from J, leaving 16 bases between. CDR3 loop: CASSQVLGQGNYNEQFF. The CDR3 DNA reads as TGCGCCAGCAGCCAAGTGTTAGGCCAGGGAAACTACAATGAGCAGTTCTTC.

This sequence joins TRBV6-5 and TRBJ1-1; TRBD1 matches at 7 bases. The CDR3 contains 14 residues. Unmatched junction bases numbered 12, after V lost 6 bases and J lost 8 bases. From germline, CDR1 is MNHEY and CDR2 SVGAGI. The CDR3 region is CASSRRQGGSEAFF. Written as DNA, the CDR3 is TGTGCCAGCAGCCGCAGACAGGGTGGGTCGGAAGCTTTCTTT.

The CDR3 loop is CASSEAGQGGEQFF. CDR3 DNA: TGTGCCAGCAGTGAAGCGGGACAGGGGGGCGAGCAGTTCTTC. The chain uses TRBV6-1 and TRBJ2-1; 11 nucleotides agree with TRBD1. The length of the CDR3 is 14 residues. J was trimmed by 10 bases and V by 0 bases; bases with no gene match: 2. Germline CDR1 reads MNHNS; CDR2 reads SASEGT.

The V call is TRBV6-1, the J call TRBJ1-4; weak D call: TRBD1 (5 bases). This CDR3 is 15 amino acids long. V was pared by 3 bases and J by 1 base, with 9 bases between. Germline V gene data show CDR1 as MNHNS and CDR2 as SASEGT. CDR3 region: CASSDGGRTNEKLFF. In DNA, the CDR3 is TGTGCCAGCAGTGACGGGGGACGAACTAATGAAAAACTGTTTTTT.

V is TRBV15 and J is TRBJ1-5; maybe TRBD1 (5 bases). The CDR3 has 16 residues. Germline loops: CDR1 LNHNV, CDR2 YYDKDF (reference sequence). The V end lost 1 base, the J end lost 2 bases, and 12 bases lay between the germline ends. CDR3 bases: TGTGCCACCAGCAGAGTAGTAGGGGTTGGCAATCAGCCCCAGCATTTT. The encoded protein is CATSRVVGVGNQPQHF.

The rearrangement joins TRBV7-3 to TRBJ2-7; 9 bases line up with TRBD2. The trim removed 5 bases at V and 5 bases at J, leaving 7 bases unmatched. From germline, CDR1 is SGHTA and CDR2 FQGTGA. The CDR3 extends over 14 amino acids. The CDR3 region is CASSLAGNSDEQYF. In DNA, the CDR3 is TGTGCCAGCAGCCTAGCGGGGAATAGCGACGAGCAGTACTTC. The full variable domain, in which reference TRBV7-3 and TRBJ2-7 provide the parts outside the CDR3, is GAGVSQTPSNKVTEKGKYVELRCDPISGHTALYWYRQSLGQGPEFLIYFQGTGAADDSGLPNDRFFAVRPEGSVSTLKIQRTERGDSAVYLCASSLAGNSDEQYFGPGTRLTVT.

The CDR3 protein is CASSSGGARGQETQYF. The CDR3 DNA reads as TGTGCCAGCAGCTCAGGCGGGGCGAGAGGGCAAGAGACCCAGTACTTC. The chain links TRBV7-2 to TRBJ2-5; D might be TRBD2 (6 bases). CDR1 SGHTA and CDR2 FQGNSA come from the germline V gene. CDR3 size: 16 residues. The V end lost 4 bases, the J end lost 2 bases, and 17 bases lay between the germline ends.

The chain links TRBV30 to TRBJ2-3; the D gene is possibly TRBD2 (6 bases). Germline CDR1 is GTSNPN and CDR2 is SVGIG (reference sequence). This CDR3 region has 14 residues. The V end lost 7 bases, the J end lost 6 bases, and 20 bases lay between the germline ends. The CDR3 reads CAFGGFAGRDTQYF. CDR3 nucleotide sequence: TGTGCCTTCGGAGGGTTCGCGGGACGGGATACGCAGTATTTT.

V gene TRBV5-1 combines with J gene TRBJ2-2, with D possibly TRBD1 on 6 matching bases. V shed 2 bases and J shed 5 bases, with 13 bases lying between them. The CDR3 length is 15 residues. Germline V gives CDR1 SGHRS, CDR2 YFSETQ. CDR3 DNA: TGCGCCAGCAGCTTTACCACCGACAGGACCGGGGAGCTGTTTTTT. Translation: CASSFTTDRTGELFF.